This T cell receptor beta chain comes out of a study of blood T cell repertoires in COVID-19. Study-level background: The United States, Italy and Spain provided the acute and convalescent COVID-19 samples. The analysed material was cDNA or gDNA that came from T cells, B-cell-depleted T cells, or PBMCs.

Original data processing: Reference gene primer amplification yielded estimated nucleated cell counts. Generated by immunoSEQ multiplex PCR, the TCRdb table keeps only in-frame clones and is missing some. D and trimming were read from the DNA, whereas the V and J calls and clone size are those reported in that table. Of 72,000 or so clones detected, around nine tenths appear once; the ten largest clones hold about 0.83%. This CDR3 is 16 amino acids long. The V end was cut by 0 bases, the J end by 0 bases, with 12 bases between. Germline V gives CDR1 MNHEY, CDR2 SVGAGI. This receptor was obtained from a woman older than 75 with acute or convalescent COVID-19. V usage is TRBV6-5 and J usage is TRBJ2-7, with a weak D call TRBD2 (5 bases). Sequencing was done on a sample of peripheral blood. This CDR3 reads CASSYSEEISSYEQYF. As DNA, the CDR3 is TGTGCCAGCAGTTACTCGGAGGAGATAAGCTCCTACGAGCAGTACTTC.